The present T cell receptor beta chain was sequenced within a study of radiotherapy plus CTLA-4 blockade in lung cancer. Using immunoSEQ multiplex PCR, the repertoire was profiled, and TCRdb retains in-frame clones only, with some absent. The top ten hold roughly 7% of the sample, which has some 110,000 clones, over 80% seen once. This CDR3 spans 15 amino acids. V dropped 6 bases and J dropped 0 bases, with 14 bases sitting between them. In germline, CDR1 is MNHEY, CDR2 SVGAGI. The gene calls are TRBV6-5 and TRBJ1-1; D unclear. The sequence came from a human donor with non-small cell lung cancer that progressed on radiotherapy plus ipilimumab. This sample comprised peripheral blood, obtained from a patient treated with radiotherapy plus ipilimumab. As DNA, the CDR3 is TGTGCCAGCAGAACCGGGATAGGGATGAACACTGAAGCTTTCTTT. Translated: CASRTGIGMNTEAFF.